A selection of T cell receptor beta chains follows, all from one sample in a study of blood T cell repertoires in COVID-19. The data were produced by immunoSEQ multiplex PCR, yet TCRdb's version contains in-frame clones alone and is incomplete. The sample contains approximately 110,000 clones, 75% to 90% of which appear only once. Sequencing input: peripheral blood. These receptors came from a woman of 80 years or more with COVID-19, enrolled during active disease. Both conserved end residues are part of each CDR3. Fields, in order: J gene, V gene, clone size, D gene, CDR3 DNA, CDR3 protein. D genes are given only for firm matches. Not every row has a clone size; where given, it reads once, few, many or a size class.

TRBJ2-3 | TRBV28 | - | TRBD2 | TGTGCCAGCAGTTCCGTCGGCGGGAGGGCCACAGATACGCAGTATTTT | CASSSVGGRATDTQYF
TRBJ1-6 | TRBV28 | few | TRBD1 | TGTGCCAGCAGTTTATCAAGGGGGCTGGGGTCGACCGATTCACCCCTCCACTTT | CASSLSRGLGSTDSPLHF
TRBJ1-5 | TRBV7-2 | few | - | TGTGCCAGCAGCTTGTGGCAGGGGTCCGATCAGCCCCAGCATTTT | CASSLWQGSDQPQHF
TRBJ1-2 | TRBV19 | - | TRBD1 | TGTGCCAGTAGTATAGACGGCACAGGGGGCGCGCCGTTAGGCTACACCTTC | CASSIDGTGGAPLGYTF
TRBJ2-1 | TRBV10-3 | - | TRBD1 | TGTGCCATCAGCGACTCCGGGACAGCGCAGTTCTTC | CAISDSGTAQFF
TRBJ2-7 | TRBV4-3 | - | TRBD2 | TGCGCCAGCAGCCCCAAAGGAGTCACGGGGGGCTACGAGCAGTACTTC | CASSPKGVTGGYEQYF
TRBJ1-2 | TRBV5-1 | - | TRBD1 | TGCGCCAGCAGCCCCGGACAGGGAAAGGGTGGCTACACCTTC | CASSPGQGKGGYTF
TRBJ1-1 | TRBV5-4 | few | - | TGTGCCAGCAGCTACACACGGAACACTGAAGCTTTCTTT | CASSYTRNTEAFF
TRBJ1-2 | TRBV18 | - | - | TGTGCCAGCTCACCCCGAGAGGGTGACGGCTACACCTTC | CASSPREGDGYTF
TRBJ2-5 | TRBV7-2 | - | TRBD2 | TGTGCCAGCACCCCGACTAGCGGGAGTGAGACCCAGTACTTC | CASTPTSGSETQYF
TRBJ1-6 | TRBV5-5 | - | TRBD1 | TGTGCCAGCAGCCGATTTATTTTAGGGGGCCTAAATTCACCCCTCCACTTT | CASSRFILGGLNSPLHF
TRBJ2-2 | TRBV7-6 | - | TRBD2 | TGTGCCAGCAGCCCCTTGGGAGCGGCGGGAGGGTCGCCCGGGGAGCTGTTTTTT | CASSPLGAAGGSPGELFF
TRBJ2-3 | TRBV7-9 | - | - | TGTGCCAGCGTTCAGGGGTCCGCAGATACGCAGTATTTT | CASVQGSADTQYF
TRBJ2-5 | TRBV29-1 | - | TRBD2 | TGCAGCGTTGACATAGCGGGAGTGAGAGAGACCCAGTACTTC | CSVDIAGVRETQYF